This T cell receptor beta chain was identified in a study of Graves' ophthalmopathy and Graves' hyperthyroidism. Across the study: Where ophthalmopathy was absent within 18 months of follow-up, hyperthyroidism was stable. Study-wide points: Blood repertoires reportedly contained most expanded thyroid clonotypes above 0.001 frequency.

V was pared by 3 bases and J by 4 bases, with 13 bases between. From germline, CDR1 is LNHDA and CDR2 SQIVND (reference sequence). The CDR3 spans 16 residues. In this sample, this clonotype turned up a few times. The antigen is unknown. As the template, RNA transcripts were used to amplify TCR beta CDR3 regions. RT-PCR was first run with HTBI primers, then multiplex PCR in a second round. Each CDR3 protein gets one entry after TCRdb re-called the multiplex PCR reads with MiXCR. The sample lists roughly 1.1 million distinct CDR3 sequences, about two fifths occurring once. The rearrangement links TRBV19 to TRBJ2-6; a weak D match, TRBD2 (6 bases). The TCR was taken from an adult man with Graves' hyperthyroidism. The material sequenced was peripheral blood or thyroid tissue (not recorded which). CDR3 sequence (DNA): TGTGCCAGTAGTATCCCGGGGGAACGAGGGGCCAACGTCCTGACTTTC. Translation gives CASSIPGERGANVLTF.